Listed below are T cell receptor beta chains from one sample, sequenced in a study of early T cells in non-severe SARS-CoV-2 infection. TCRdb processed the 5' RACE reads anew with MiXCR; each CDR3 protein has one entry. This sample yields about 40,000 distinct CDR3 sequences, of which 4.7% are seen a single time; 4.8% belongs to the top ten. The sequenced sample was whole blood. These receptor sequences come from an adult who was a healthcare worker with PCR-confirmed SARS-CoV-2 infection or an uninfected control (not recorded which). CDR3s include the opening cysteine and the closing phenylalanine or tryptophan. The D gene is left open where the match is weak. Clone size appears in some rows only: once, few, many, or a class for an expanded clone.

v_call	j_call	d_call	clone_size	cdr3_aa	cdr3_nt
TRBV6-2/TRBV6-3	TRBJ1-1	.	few	CASRATGPNTEAFF	TGTGCCAGCAGGGCCACAGGACCCAACACTGAAGCTTTCTTT
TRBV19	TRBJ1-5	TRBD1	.	CASKTGGAGNQPQHF	TGTGCCAGTAAGACAGGGGGCGCCGGCAATCAGCCCCAGCATTTT
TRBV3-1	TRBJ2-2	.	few	CASSQAVTGELFF	TGTGCCAGCAGCCAAGCGGTCACCGGGGAGCTGTTTTTT
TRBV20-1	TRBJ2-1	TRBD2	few	CSARDLAGGLSSYNEQFF	TGCAGTGCTAGAGATCTAGCGGGGGGCCTTAGCTCCTACAATGAGCAGTTCTTC
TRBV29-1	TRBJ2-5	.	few	CSVEEETQYF	TGCAGCGTTGAAGAAGAGACCCAGTACTTC
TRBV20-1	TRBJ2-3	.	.	CSAPAGSSASNTQYF	TGCAGTGCTCCCGCTGGTTCGAGCGCCAGCAATACGCAGTATTTT
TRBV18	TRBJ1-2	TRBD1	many	CASSPETGGFYGYTF	TGTGCCAGCTCACCCGAGACAGGGGGATTCTATGGCTACACCTTC
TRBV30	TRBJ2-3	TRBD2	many	CAWSVPGGRGYF	TGTGCCTGGAGTGTACCCGGCGGGAGGGGGTATTTT
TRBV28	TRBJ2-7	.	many	CASSPLDGRLYEQYF	TGTGCCAGCAGTCCTTTGGACGGAAGACTCTACGAGCAGTACTTC
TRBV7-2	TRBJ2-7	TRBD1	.	CASSLVPGQGSEQYF	TGTGCCAGCAGCTTAGTTCCGGGACAGGGGAGCGAGCAGTACTTC
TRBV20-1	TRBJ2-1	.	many	CSARDPTRSNEQFF	TGCAGTGCTAGAGACCCGACTCGCAGCAATGAGCAGTTCTTC
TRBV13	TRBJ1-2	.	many	CASSPGQHGYTF	TGTGCCAGCAGCCCCGGACAGCATGGCTACACCTTC
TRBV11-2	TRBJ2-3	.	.	CASSLDGGYTDTQYF	TGTGCCAGCAGCTTAGACGGGGGCTACACAGATACGCAGTATTTT
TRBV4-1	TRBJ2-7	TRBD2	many	CASSQGLAGFYEQYF	TGCGCCAGCAGCCAAGGGCTAGCGGGGTTCTACGAGCAGTACTTC
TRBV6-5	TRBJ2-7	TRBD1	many	CASSYGGTGKEQYF	TGTGCCAGCAGCTACGGCGGGACAGGGAAAGAGCAGTACTTC
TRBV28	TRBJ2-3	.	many	CASSPALGGRADTQYF	TGTGCCAGCAGTCCCGCTCTGGGGGGCCGCGCAGATACGCAGTATTTT
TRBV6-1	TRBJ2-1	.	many	CASRPDKNNEQFF	TGTGCCAGCAGGCCGGATAAGAACAATGAGCAGTTCTTC
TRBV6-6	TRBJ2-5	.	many	CASSYSGSQETQYF	TGTGCCAGCAGTTATTCGGGAAGCCAAGAGACCCAGTACTTC
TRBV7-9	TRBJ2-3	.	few	CASSLGTPDTQYF	TGTGCCAGCAGCTTAGGGACCCCAGATACGCAGTATTTT
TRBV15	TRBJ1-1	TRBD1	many	CATSRVGGAGTEAFF	TGTGCCACCAGCAGAGTAGGGGGCGCGGGCACTGAAGCTTTCTTT
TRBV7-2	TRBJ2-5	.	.	CASSLFGGNYQETQYF	TGTGCCAGCAGCTTATTTGGCGGAAATTACCAAGAGACCCAGTACTTC
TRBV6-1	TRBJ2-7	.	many	CASSEQGIAYEQYF	TGTGCCAGCAGTGAACAGGGTATCGCCTACGAGCAGTACTTC
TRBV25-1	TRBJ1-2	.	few	CASSGPEGVPDYGYTF	TGTGCCAGCAGCGGACCCGAGGGGGTTCCGGACTATGGCTACACCTTC
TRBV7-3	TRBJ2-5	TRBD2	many	CASSLSGRAYQETQYF	TGTGCCAGCAGCCTTAGCGGGAGAGCCTACCAAGAGACCCAGTACTTC
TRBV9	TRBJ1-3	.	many	CASSVDPGNTIYF	TGTGCCAGCAGCGTAGATCCGGGAAACACCATATATTTT
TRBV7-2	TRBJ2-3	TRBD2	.	CASSLGGGSYTDTQYF	TGTGCCAGCAGCTTAGGAGGCGGGAGCTACACAGATACGCAGTATTTT
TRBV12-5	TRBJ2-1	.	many	CASGLSASGEQFF	TGTGCTAGTGGTTTGAGTGCCTCAGGCGAGCAGTTCTTC
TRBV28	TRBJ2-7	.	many	CASSETSYEQYF	TGTGCCAGCTCCGAGACCTCCTATGAGCAGTACTTC